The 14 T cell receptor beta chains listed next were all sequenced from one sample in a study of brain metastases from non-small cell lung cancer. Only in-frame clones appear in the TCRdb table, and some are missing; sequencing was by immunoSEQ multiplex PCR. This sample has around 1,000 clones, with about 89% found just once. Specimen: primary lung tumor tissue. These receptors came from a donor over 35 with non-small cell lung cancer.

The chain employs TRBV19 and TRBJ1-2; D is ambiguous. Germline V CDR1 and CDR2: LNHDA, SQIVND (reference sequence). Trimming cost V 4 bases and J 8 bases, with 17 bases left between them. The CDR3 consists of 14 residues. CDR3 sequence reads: CASSKGTPRRGYTF. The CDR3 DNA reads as TGTGCCAGTAGTAAGGGTACCCCGAGGCGCGGCTACACCTTC.

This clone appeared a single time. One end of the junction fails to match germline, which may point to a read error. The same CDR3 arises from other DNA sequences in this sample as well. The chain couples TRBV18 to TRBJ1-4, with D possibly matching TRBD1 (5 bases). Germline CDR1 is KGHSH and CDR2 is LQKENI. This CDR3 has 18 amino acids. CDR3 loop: CASSQQRQGPGANEKLFF. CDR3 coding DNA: TGTGCCAGCTCCCAACAGAGGCAGGGCCCTGGGGCTAATGAAAAACTATTTTTT.

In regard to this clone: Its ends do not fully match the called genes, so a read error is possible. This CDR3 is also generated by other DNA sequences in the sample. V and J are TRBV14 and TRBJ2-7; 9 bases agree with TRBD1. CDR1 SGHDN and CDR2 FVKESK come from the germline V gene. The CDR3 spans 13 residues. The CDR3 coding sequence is TGTGCCAGCAGCTGGGACAGGGCCTACGAGCAGTATTTC. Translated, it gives CASSWDRAYEQYF.

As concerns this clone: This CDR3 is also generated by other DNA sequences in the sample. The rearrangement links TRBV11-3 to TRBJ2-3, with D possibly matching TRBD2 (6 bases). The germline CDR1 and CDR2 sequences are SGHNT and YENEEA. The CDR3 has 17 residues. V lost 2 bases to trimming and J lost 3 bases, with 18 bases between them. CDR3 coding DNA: TGTGCCAGCAGCTTAACGGGAGATGGGCGGAGTACAGATACGCAGTATTTT. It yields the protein CASSLTGDGRSTDTQYF.

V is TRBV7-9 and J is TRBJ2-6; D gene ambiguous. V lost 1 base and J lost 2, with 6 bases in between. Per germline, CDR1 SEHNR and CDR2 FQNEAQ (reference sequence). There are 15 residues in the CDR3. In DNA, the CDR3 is TGTGCCAGCAGCTTAGACAGAGCTGGGGCCAACGTCCTGACTTTC. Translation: CASSLDRAGANVLTF. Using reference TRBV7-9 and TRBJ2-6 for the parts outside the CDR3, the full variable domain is DTGVSQNPRHKITKRGQNVTFRCDPISEHNRLYWYRQTLGQGPEFLTYFQNEAQLEKSRLLSDRFSAERPKGSFSTLEIQRTEQGDSAMYLCASSLDRAGANVLTFGAGSRLTVL.

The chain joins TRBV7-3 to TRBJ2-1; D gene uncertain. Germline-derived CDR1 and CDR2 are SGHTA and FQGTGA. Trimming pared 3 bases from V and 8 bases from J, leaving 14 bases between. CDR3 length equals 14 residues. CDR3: CASSLMNRLDEQFF. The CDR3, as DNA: TGTGCCAGCAGCTTGATGAATCGCTTGGATGAGCAGTTCTTC.

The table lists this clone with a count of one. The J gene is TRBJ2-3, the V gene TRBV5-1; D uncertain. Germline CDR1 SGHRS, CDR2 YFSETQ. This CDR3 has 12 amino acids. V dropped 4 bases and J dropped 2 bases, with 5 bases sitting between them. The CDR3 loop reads CASSLNTDTQYF. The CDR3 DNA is TGCGCCAGCAGCCTCAACACAGATACGCAGTATTTT.

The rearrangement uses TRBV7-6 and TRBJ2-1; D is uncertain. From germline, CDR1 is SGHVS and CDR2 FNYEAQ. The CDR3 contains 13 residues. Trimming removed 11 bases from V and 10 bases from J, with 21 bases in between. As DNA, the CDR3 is TGTGCCGTACAAAAGGCGGCCCCAAGAGAGCAGTTCTTC. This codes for CAVQKAAPREQFF.

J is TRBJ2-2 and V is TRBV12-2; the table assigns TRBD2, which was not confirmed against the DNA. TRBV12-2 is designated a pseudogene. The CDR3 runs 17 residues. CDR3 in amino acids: CASRSPPQGGGQWELFF. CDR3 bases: TGTGCAAGTCGCTCGCCACCACAAGGGGGGGGCCAATGGGAGCTGTTTTTT.

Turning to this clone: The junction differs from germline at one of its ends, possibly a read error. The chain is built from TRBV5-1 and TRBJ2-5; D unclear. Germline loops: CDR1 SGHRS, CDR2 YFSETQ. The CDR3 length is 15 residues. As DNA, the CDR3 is TGCGCCAGTAGCTTGGCTGCGGAGAGCCAAGAGACCCAGTACTTC. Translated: CASSLAAESQETQYF.

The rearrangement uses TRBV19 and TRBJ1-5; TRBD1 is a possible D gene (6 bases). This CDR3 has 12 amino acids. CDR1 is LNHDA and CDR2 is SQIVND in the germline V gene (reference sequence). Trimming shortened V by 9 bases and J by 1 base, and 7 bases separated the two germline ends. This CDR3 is CASRGSNQPQHF. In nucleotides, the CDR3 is TGTGCCAGCAGGGGAAGCAATCAGCCCCAGCATTTT.

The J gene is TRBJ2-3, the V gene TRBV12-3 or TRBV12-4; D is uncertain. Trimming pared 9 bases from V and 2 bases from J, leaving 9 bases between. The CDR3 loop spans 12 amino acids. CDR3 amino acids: CASKSNTDTQYF. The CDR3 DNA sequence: TGTGCCAGTAAATCCAACACAGATACGCAGTATTTT.

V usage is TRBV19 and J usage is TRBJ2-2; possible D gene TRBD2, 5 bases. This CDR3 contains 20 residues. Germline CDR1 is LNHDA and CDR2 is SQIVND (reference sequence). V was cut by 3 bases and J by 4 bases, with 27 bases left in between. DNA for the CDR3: TGTGCCAGTAGTATCAAAGACCGGACTCAGCTTCCCGCGAGCACCGGGGAGCTGTTTTTT. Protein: CASSIKDRTQLPASTGELFF.

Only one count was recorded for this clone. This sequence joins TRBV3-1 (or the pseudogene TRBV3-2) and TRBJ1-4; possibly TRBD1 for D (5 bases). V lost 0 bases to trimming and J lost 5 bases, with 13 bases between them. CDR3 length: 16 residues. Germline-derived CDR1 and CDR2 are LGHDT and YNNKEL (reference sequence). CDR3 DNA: TGTGCCAGCAGCCAAGAGTGGCAGGGCGGCAATGAAAAACTGTTTTTT. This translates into CASSQEWQGGNEKLFF.